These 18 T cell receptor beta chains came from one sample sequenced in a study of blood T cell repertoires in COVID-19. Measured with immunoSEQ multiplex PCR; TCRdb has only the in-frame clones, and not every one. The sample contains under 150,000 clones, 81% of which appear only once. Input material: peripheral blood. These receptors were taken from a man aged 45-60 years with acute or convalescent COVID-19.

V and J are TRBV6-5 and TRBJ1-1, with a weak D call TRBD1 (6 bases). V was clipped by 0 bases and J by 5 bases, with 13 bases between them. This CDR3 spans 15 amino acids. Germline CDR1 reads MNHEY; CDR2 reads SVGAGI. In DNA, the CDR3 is TGTGCCAGCAGTTACTCCCAGGGGAGAGGGACTGAAGCTTTCTTT. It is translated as CASSYSQGRGTEAFF.

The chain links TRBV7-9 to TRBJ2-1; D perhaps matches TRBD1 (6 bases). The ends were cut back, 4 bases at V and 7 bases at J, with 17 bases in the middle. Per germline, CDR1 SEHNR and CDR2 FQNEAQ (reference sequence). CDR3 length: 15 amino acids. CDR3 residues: CASSSPDVGANEQFF. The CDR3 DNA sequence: TGTGCCAGCAGCTCCCCGGATGTGGGGGCTAATGAGCAGTTCTTC.

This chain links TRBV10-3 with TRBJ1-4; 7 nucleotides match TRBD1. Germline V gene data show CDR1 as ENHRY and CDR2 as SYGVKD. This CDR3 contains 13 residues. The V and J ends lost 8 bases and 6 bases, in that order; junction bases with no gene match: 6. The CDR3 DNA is TGTGCCATCCGCGACAGGGATGATGAAAAACTGTTTTTT. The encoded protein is CAIRDRDDEKLFF.

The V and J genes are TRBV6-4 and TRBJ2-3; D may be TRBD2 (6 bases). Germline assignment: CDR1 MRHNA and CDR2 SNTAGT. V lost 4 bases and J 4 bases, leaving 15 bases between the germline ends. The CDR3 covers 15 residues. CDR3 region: CASSVGLTVADTQYF. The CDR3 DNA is TGTGCCAGCAGTGTGGGACTTACTGTAGCAGATACGCAGTATTTT.

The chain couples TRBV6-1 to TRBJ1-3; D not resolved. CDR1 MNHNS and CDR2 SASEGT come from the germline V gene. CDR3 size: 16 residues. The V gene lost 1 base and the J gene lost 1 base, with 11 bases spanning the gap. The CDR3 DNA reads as TGTGCCAGCAGTGAAGTGCGCTCGGGGTCTGGAAACACCATATATTTT. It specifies CASSEVRSGSGNTIYF.

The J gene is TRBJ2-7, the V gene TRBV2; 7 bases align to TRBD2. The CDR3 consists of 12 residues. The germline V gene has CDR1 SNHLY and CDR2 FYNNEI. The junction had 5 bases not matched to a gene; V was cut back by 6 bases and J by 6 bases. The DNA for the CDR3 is TGTGCCAGCAGGGCGGGAGAGGTCGAGCAGTACTTC. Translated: CASRAGEVEQYF. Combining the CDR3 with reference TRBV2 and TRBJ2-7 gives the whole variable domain EPEVTQTPSHQVTQMGQEVILRCVPISNHLYFYWYRQILGQKVEFLVSFYNNEISEKSEIFDDQFSVERPDGSNFTLKIRSTKLEDSAMYFCASRAGEVEQYFGPGTRLTVT.

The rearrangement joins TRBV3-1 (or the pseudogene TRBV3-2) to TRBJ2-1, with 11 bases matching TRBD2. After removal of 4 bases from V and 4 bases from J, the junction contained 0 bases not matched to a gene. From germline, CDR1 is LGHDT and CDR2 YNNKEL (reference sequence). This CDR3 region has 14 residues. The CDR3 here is CASSRLAGYNEQFF. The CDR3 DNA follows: TGTGCCAGCAGCCGACTAGCGGGGTACAATGAGCAGTTCTTC.

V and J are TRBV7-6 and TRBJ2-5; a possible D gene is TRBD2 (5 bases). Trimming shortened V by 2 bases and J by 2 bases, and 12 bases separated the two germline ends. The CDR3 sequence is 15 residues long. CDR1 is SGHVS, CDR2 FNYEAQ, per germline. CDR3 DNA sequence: TGTGCCAGCAGCTTATTGTACGGGGAGCAAGAGACCCAGTACTTC. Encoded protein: CASSLLYGEQETQYF.

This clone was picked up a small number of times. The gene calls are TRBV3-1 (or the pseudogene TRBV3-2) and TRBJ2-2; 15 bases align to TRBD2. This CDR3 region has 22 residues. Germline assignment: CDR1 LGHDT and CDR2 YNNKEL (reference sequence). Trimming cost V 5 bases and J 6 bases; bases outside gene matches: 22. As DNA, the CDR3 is TGTGCCAGCAGCTCACACGTGGGAAGGACTAGCGGGGGGGCCGTGCGGCCCGGGGAGCTGTTTTTT. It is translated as CASSSHVGRTSGGAVRPGELFF.

The CDR3 DNA sequence: TGTGCCAGCCTAACCGACCTTCGGGGGACAGATACGCAGTATTTT. Protein: CASLTDLRGTDTQYF. The chain recombines TRBV2 with TRBJ2-3, with a weak D call TRBD2 (6 bases). The CDR3 is 15 residues long. V gave up 8 bases and J gave up 3 bases, with 18 bases separating them. Germline V CDR1 and CDR2: SNHLY, FYNNEI.

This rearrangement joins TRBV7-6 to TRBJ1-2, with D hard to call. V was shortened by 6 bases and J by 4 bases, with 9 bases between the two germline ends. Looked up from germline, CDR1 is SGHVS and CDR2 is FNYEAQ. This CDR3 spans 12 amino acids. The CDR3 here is CASSLAGYGYTF. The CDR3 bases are TGTGCCAGCAGTTTGGCAGGCTATGGCTACACCTTC.

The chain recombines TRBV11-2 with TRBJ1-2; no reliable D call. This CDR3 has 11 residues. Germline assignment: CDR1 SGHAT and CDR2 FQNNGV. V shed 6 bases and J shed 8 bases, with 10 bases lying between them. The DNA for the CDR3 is TGTGCCAGCAGTCATTCGGAGGGCTACACCTTC. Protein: CASSHSEGYTF.

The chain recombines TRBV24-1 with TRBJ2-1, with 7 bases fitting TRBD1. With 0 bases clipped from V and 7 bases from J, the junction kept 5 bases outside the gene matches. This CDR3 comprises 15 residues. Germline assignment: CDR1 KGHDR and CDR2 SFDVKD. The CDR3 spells CATSDLPRGRNEQFF. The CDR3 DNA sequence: TGTGCCACCAGTGATTTGCCAAGGGGGCGAAATGAGCAGTTCTTC.

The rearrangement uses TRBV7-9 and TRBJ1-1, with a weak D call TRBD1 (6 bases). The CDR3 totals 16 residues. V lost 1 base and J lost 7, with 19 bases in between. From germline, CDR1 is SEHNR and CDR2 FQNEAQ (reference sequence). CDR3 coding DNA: TGTGCCAGCAGCTTAGGAACTACAGGGCCTCGCGGTGAAGCTTTCTTT. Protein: CASSLGTTGPRGEAFF.

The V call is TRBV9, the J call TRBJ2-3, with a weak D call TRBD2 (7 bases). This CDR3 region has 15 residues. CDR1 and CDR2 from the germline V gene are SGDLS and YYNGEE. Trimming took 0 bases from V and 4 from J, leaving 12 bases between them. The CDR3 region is CASSVGQGRADTQYF. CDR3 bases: TGTGCCAGCAGCGTAGGGCAGGGGAGGGCAGATACGCAGTATTTT.

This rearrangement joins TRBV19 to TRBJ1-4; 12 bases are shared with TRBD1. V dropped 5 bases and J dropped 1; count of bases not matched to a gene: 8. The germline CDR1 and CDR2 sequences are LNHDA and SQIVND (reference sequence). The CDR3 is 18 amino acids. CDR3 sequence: CASSAPGQGAGTNEKLFF. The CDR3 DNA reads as TGTGCCAGTAGTGCCCCGGGACAGGGGGCCGGAACTAATGAAAAACTGTTTTTT.

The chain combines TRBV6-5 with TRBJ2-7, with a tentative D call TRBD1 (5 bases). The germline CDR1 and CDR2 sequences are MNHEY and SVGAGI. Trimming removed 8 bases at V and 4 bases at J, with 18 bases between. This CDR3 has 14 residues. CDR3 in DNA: TGTGCCAGCGTCTTTACGGTGGGGCGATACGAGCAGTACTTC. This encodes CASVFTVGRYEQYF.

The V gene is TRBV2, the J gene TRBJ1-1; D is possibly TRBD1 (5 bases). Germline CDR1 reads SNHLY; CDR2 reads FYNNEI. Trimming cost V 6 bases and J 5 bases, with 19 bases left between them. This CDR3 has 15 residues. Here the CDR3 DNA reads TGTGCCAGCAGGGCGGGGCGGGGAGGAGGAACTGAAGCTTTCTTT. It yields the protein CASRAGRGGGTEAFF.